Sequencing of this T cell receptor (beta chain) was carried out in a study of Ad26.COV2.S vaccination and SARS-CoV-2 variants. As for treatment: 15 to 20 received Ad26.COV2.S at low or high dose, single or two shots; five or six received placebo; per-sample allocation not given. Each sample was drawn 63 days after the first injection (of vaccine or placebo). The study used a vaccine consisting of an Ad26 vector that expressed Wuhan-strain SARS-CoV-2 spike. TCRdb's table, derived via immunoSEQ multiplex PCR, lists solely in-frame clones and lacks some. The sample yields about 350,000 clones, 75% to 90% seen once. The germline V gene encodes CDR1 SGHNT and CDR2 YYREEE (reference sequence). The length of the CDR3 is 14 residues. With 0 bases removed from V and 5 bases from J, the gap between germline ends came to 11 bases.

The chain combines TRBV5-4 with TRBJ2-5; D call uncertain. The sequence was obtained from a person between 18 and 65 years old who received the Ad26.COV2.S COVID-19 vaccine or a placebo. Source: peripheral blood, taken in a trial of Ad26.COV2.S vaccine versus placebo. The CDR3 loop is CASSLEPLGETQYF. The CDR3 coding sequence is TGTGCCAGCAGCTTGGAGCCCCTAGGGGAGACCCAGTACTTC.